What follows are 24 T cell receptor beta chains derived from one specimen sequenced in a study of T cell clonotyping in hematopoietic cell transplantation. The assay was immunoSEQ multiplex PCR, and TCRdb's table has in-frame clones only and misses some. The sample includes 14,000 or so clones, roughly 60% of them seen just once. The sample consisted of PBMCs. Receptor source: a human donor who either received an allogeneic hematopoietic cell transplant for a myeloid malignancy or was a related donor (not recorded which). Some clones in this sample may be carry-over from other donors' samples.

This chain uses TRBV2 with TRBJ1-2; TRBD1 is a possible D gene (5 bases). The CDR3 is made up of 14 amino acids. The ends were cut back, 3 bases at V and 8 bases at J, with 16 bases in the middle. Looked up from germline, CDR1 is SNHLY and CDR2 is FYNNEI. The CDR3 sequence: CASSDRQGSTGYTF. Written as DNA, the CDR3 is TGTGCCAGCAGTGACCGGCAGGGATCGACCGGCTACACCTTC.

The chain uses TRBV4-3 and TRBJ2-7, with TRBD2 matching 8 bases. Losses at the gene ends were 0 bases for V and 6 bases for J; bases not matched to a gene: 1. The CDR3 is made up of 13 amino acids. The germline V gene encodes CDR1 LGHNA and CDR2 YSLEER. The CDR3 sequence is CASSQEREVEQYF. The CDR3 DNA is TGCGCCAGCAGCCAAGAGCGGGAGGTCGAGCAGTACTTC.

The rearrangement joins TRBV5-1 to TRBJ1-1, with TRBD1 matching 7 bases. V shed 1 base and J 1 base; nucleotides not matched to a gene: 4. Germline loops: CDR1 SGHRS, CDR2 YFSETQ. There are 15 residues in the CDR3. The CDR3 sequence: CASSLPGQTNTEAFF. The CDR3 DNA is TGCGCCAGCAGCTTGCCGGGACAGACGAACACTGAAGCTTTCTTT.

This clone was counted a few times. The CDR3 DNA is TGTGCCAGCAGTGAAGCCCAGAGAGGTAATTCACCCCTCCACTTT. It encodes CASSEAQRGNSPLHF. This chain uses TRBV25-1 with TRBJ1-6; D gene uncertain. The CDR3 is 15 amino acids. Per the germline V gene, CDR1 is MGHDK and CDR2 is SYGVNS. Trimming removed 2 bases from V and 6 bases from J, with 11 bases in between.

J is TRBJ2-7 and V is TRBV4-3; D remains unclear. The germline V and J ends were trimmed by 4 bases and 0 bases, with 10 bases remaining between them. The length of the CDR3 is 14 residues. Germline V gives CDR1 LGHNA, CDR2 YSLEER. The CDR3 spells CASSLGLGSYEQYF. The CDR3 nucleotides are TGCGCCAGCAGCCTTGGATTGGGCTCCTACGAGCAGTACTTC.

In this sample, this clone turned up a few times. This chain connects TRBV28 to TRBJ2-1; D is undetermined. Trimming cost V 2 bases and J 8 bases, with 4 bases left between them. Germline CDR1 is MDHEN and CDR2 is SYDVKM. CDR3 length: 11 amino acids. CDR3 loop: CASSLRDEQFF. The CDR3 DNA follows: TGTGCCAGCAGTTTAAGGGATGAGCAGTTCTTC.

The chain carries TRBV29-1 and TRBJ2-5; no reliable D call. The J call may be faulty, since TRBJ2-7 better matches the DNA end. The germline CDR1 and CDR2 sequences are SQVTM and ANQGSEA. This CDR3 region has 12 residues. The DNA of the CDR3 is TGCAGCGTTGTGGGCAGTACCTACGAGCAGTACTTC. This sequence encodes CSVVGSTYEQYF.

This chain connects TRBV6-5 to TRBJ1-5; 8 positions match TRBD1. Germline CDR1 reads MNHEY; CDR2 reads SVGAGI. V lost 6 bases and J lost 2; bases outside the gene matches: 3. This CDR3 spans 14 amino acids. Written as DNA, the CDR3 is TGTGCCAGCAGGCGGACAGGGCGCAATCAGCCCCAGCATTTT. This sequence encodes CASRRTGRNQPQHF.

V usage is TRBV19 and J usage is TRBJ2-6; D not resolved. From germline, CDR1 is LNHDA and CDR2 SQIVND (reference sequence). V was shortened by 3 bases and J by 0 bases, with 6 bases between the two germline ends. This CDR3 comprises 15 residues. The CDR3 loop is CASSISHSGANVLTF. CDR3 bases: TGTGCCAGTAGTATCTCCCACTCTGGGGCCAACGTCCTGACTTTC.

V and J are TRBV27 and TRBJ2-5, with 8 bases identical to TRBD1. The CDR3 is 13 residues long. Germline V CDR1 and CDR2: MNHEY, SMNVEV (reference sequence). V dropped 9 bases and J dropped 4; count of bases not matched to a gene: 7. The CDR3 DNA reads TGTGCCAGTCGAAGGGACAGGAGAGAGACCCAGTACTTC. It is translated as CASRRDRRETQYF.

The chain joins TRBV2 to TRBJ2-7; D not resolved. Germline values: CDR1 SNHLY, CDR2 FYNNEI. Trimming took 6 bases from V and 1 from J, leaving 13 bases between them. CDR3 size: 14 residues. The CDR3 bases are TGTGCCAGCAGGCCCGGTTTATTGTCCTACGAGCAGTACTTC. This gives the protein CASRPGLLSYEQYF.

This rearrangement joins TRBV5-4 to TRBJ2-5; D uncertain. CDR1 is SGHNT and CDR2 is YYREEE in the germline V gene (reference sequence). V lost 2 bases and J lost 0, with 2 bases in between. CDR3 size: 12 residues. The CDR3 DNA sequence: TGTGCCAGCAGCTTAGACCAAGAGACCCAGTACTTC. This codes for CASSLDQETQYF. Full variable domain (remainder filled in from reference TRBV5-4 and TRBJ2-5): ETGVTQSPTHLIKTRGQQVTLRCSSQSGHNTVSWYQQALGQGPQFIFQYYREEENGRGNFPPRFSGLQFPNYSSELNVNALELDDSALYLCASSLDQETQYFGPGTRLLVL.

V gene TRBV7-2 combines with J gene TRBJ2-3, with TRBD1 as a possible D gene (6 bases). The length of the CDR3 is 13 residues. V lost 7 bases to trimming and J lost 6 bases, with 14 bases between them. The germline gives CDR1 SGHTA, CDR2 FQGNSA. The CDR3 protein is CASNYVRGDTQYF. The CDR3 DNA is TGTGCCAGCAATTACGTGAGGGGGGATACGCAGTATTTT.

The sample holds a few counts of this clone. The chain recombines TRBV30 with TRBJ2-5; 13 bases agree with TRBD2. V was clipped by 5 bases and J by 4 bases; unmatched bases: 7. The CDR3 is made up of 15 amino acids. Per germline, CDR1 GTSNPN and CDR2 SVGIG (reference sequence). The DNA for the CDR3 is TGTGCCTGGCTTAGGACTAGCGGGGGAGGAGAGACCCAGTACTTC. It translates to CAWLRTSGGGETQYF.

The V gene is TRBV5-1, the J gene TRBJ2-7; TRBD2 agrees at 7 bases. This CDR3 contains 13 residues. The germline gives CDR1 SGHRS, CDR2 YFSETQ. V lost 5 bases to trimming and J lost 3 bases; unmatched junction nucleotides: 5. The CDR3 DNA reads TGCGCCAGCAGAACTGGGGGGGGCTACGAGCAGTACTTC. As protein: CASRTGGGYEQYF.

The V gene is TRBV30, the J gene TRBJ1-2, with TRBD1 as a possible D gene (6 bases). Germline CDR1 reads GTSNPN; CDR2 reads SVGIG (reference sequence). Trimming left V 3 bases short and J 8 bases short, with 16 bases between. The CDR3 is 13 amino acids. The CDR3 region is CAWSLGADWGYTF. The CDR3 coding sequence is TGTGCCTGGAGCCTGGGGGCAGATTGGGGCTACACCTTC.

The V gene is TRBV6-5, the J gene TRBJ1-6, with 10 bases aligning to TRBD1. CDR3 length: 15 amino acids. The V gene end was trimmed by 7 bases and the J gene end by 7 bases; junction bases not matched to a gene: 7. CDR1 and CDR2 (germline): MNHEY, SVGAGI. The CDR3: CASTPGGQGNSPLHF. The DNA of the CDR3 is TGTGCCAGCACCCCCGGGGGACAGGGGAATTCACCCCTCCACTTT.

CDR3 region: CSVEENLTYEQYF. The DNA for the CDR3 is TGCAGCGTTGAAGAGAACCTAACCTACGAGCAGTACTTC. This rearrangement joins TRBV29-1 to TRBJ2-7; D call uncertain. Trimming left V 0 bases short and J 2 bases short, with 8 bases between. The CDR3 sequence is 13 residues long. Per the germline V gene, CDR1 is SQVTM and CDR2 is ANQGSEA.

The chain employs TRBV30 and TRBJ1-5; 11 bases fit TRBD1. The CDR3 has 14 residues. In germline, CDR1 is GTSNPN, CDR2 SVGIG (reference sequence). J gave up 6 bases and V 3 bases, and 4 bases lay outside the gene matches. The DNA of the CDR3 is TGTGCCTGGAGCCGGACAGGGGGCGGTCAGCCCCAGCATTTT. Residues: CAWSRTGGGQPQHF.

The gene calls are TRBV5-1 and TRBJ2-1; 8 positions match TRBD1. The germline V gene encodes CDR1 SGHRS and CDR2 YFSETQ. With V trimmed by 0 bases and J by 3 bases, 2 bases remained unmatched. The CDR3 spans 15 residues. The CDR3 reads CASSLDRGIYNEQFF. For the CDR3, the DNA is TGCGCCAGCAGCTTGGACAGGGGGATCTACAATGAGCAGTTCTTC.

In its sample, this clone was seen once. The rearrangement uses TRBV19 and TRBJ2-3; a weak D match, TRBD2 (6 bases). With 7 bases removed from V and 4 bases from J, the gap between germline ends came to 18 bases. This CDR3 spans 15 amino acids. CDR1 is LNHDA, CDR2 SQIVND, per germline (reference sequence). CDR3 DNA sequence: TGTGCCAGTAAAGGCGGGGTGGCCAACCCAGATACGCAGTATTTT. This gives the protein CASKGGVANPDTQYF. The full variable domain, with the rest looked up from reference TRBV19 and TRBJ2-3, is DGGITQSPKYLFRKEGQNVTLSCEQNLNHDAMYWYRQDPGQGLRLIYYSQIVNDFQKGDIAEGYSVSREKKESFPLTVTSAQKNPTAFYLCASKGGVANPDTQYFGPGTRLTVL.

The gene calls are TRBV30 and TRBJ1-2; 7 bases map to TRBD1. The CDR3 length is 12 residues. Trimming removed 4 bases from V and 4 bases from J; junction bases left unmatched: 3. Germline V gene data show CDR1 as GTSNPN and CDR2 as SVGIG (reference sequence). The CDR3 loop reads CAWMAGGYGYTF. The CDR3 DNA follows: TGTGCCTGGATGGCAGGGGGCTATGGCTACACCTTC.

The sample holds a few counts of this clone. The V gene is TRBV10-2, the J gene TRBJ1-2; maybe TRBD1 (5 bases). Germline V gene data show CDR1 as WSHSY and CDR2 as SAAADI. Trimming shortened V by 1 base and J by 7 bases, and 7 bases separated the two germline ends. CDR3 size: 12 residues. This chain's CDR3 is CASSEWRGGYTF. As DNA, the CDR3 is TGCGCCAGCAGTGAGTGGAGGGGTGGCTACACCTTC.

This clone was counted between two and nine times. The rearrangement links TRBV5-1 to TRBJ1-2, with 8 positions matching TRBD1. The CDR3 is 14 residues long. Looked up from germline, CDR1 is SGHRS and CDR2 is YFSETQ. Trimming cost V 4 bases and J 2 bases; bases outside gene matches: 4. CDR3 sequence (DNA): TGCGCCAGCAGCCAGGACAGGGTAAACTATGGCTACACCTTC. It translates to CASSQDRVNYGYTF.